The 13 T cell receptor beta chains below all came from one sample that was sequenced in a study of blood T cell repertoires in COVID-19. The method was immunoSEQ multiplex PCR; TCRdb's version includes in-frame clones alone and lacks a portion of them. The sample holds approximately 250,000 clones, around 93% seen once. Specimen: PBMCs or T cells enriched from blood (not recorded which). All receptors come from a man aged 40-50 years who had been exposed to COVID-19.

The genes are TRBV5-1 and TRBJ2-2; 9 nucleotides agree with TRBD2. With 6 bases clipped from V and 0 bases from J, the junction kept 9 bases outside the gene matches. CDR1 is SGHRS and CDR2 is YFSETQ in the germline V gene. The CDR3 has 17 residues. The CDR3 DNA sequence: TGCGCCAGCACAGCAATTAGCGGGGGAGCGAACACCGGGGAGCTGTTTTTT. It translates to CASTAISGGANTGELFF.

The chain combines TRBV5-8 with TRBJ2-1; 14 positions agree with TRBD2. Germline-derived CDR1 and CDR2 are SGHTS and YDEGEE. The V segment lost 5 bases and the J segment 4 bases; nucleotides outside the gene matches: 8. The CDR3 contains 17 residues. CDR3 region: CASRGTSGSLFYNEQFF. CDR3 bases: TGTGCCAGCAGGGGGACTAGCGGGAGCCTCTTTTACAATGAGCAGTTCTTC.

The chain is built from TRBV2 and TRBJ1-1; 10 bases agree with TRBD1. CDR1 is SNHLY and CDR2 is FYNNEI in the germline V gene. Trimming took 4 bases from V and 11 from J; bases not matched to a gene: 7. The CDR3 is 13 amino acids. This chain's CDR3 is CASSGGGTGDAFF. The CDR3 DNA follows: TGTGCCAGCAGTGGGGGCGGGACAGGGGATGCTTTCTTT.

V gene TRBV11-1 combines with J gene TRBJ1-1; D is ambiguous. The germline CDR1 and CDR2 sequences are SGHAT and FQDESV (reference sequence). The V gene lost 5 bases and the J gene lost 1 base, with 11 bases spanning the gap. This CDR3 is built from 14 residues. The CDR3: CASSHETENTEAFF. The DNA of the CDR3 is TGTGCCAGCAGCCACGAAACAGAGAACACTGAAGCTTTCTTT.

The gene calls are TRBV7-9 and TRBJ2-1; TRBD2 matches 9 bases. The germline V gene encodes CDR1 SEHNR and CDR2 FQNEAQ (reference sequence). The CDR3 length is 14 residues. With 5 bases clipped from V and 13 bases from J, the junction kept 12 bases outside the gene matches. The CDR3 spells CASSQPERTSDQFF. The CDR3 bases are TGTGCCAGCAGCCAACCCGAGAGGACTAGCGATCAGTTCTTC.

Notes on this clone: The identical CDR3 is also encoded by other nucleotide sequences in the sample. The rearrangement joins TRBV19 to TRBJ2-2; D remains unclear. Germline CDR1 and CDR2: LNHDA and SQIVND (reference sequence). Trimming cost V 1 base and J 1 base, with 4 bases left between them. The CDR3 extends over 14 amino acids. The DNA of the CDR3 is TGTGCCAGTAGTATAGGAGGGAACACCGGGGAGCTGTTTTTT. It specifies CASSIGGNTGELFF. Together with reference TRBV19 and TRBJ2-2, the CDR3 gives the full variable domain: DGGITQSPKYLFRKEGQNVTLSCEQNLNHDAMYWYRQDPGQGLRLIYYSQIVNDFQKGDIAEGYSVSREKKESFPLTVTSAQKNPTAFYLCASSIGGNTGELFFGEGSRLTVL.

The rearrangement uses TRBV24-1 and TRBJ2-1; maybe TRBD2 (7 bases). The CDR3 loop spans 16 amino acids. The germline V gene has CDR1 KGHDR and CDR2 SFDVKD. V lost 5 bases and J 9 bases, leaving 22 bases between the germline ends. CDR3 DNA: TGTGCCACCAGTGTATCAGGGGATACAGGCGGGAGTGAGCAGTTCTTC. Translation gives CATSVSGDTGGSEQFF.

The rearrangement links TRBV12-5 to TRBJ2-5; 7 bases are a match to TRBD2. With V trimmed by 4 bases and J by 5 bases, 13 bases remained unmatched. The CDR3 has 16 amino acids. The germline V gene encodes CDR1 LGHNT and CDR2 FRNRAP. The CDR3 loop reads CASGSAGEGPWETQYF. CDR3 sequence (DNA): TGTGCTAGTGGTTCGGCTGGGGAGGGCCCCTGGGAGACCCAGTACTTC.

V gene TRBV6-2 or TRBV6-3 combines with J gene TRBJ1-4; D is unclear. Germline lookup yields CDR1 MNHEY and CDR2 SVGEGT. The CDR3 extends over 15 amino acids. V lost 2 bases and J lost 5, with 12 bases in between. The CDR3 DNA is TGTGCCAGCAGTTACGGGCGAGGACTAAATGAAAAACTGTTTTTT. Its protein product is CASSYGRGLNEKLFF.

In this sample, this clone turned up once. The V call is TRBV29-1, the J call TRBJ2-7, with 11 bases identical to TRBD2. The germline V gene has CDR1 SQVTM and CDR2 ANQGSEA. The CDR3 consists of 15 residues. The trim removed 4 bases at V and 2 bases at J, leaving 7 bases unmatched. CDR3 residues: CSVGLSGRAPYEQYF. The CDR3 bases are TGCAGCGTTGGGCTTAGCGGGAGGGCTCCCTACGAGCAGTACTTC.

This CDR3 reads CASSIGTGTTYEQYF. CDR3 nucleotides: TGTGCCAGTAGTATAGGGACAGGGACGACCTACGAGCAGTACTTC. The chain links TRBV19 to TRBJ2-7, with 8 bases identical to TRBD1. This CDR3 has 15 amino acids. Losses at the gene ends were 1 base for V and 2 bases for J; bases not matched to a gene: 4. Per germline, CDR1 LNHDA and CDR2 SQIVND (reference sequence).

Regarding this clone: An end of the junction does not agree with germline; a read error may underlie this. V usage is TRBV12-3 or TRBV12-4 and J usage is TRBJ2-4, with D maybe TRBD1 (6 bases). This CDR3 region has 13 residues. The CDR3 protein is CASSLGAAGLGDF. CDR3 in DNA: TGTGCCAGCAGCTTGGGGGCCGCAGGGTTAGGGGACTTC.

The CDR3 DNA follows: TGCGCCAGCAGGACAGGGCCCACTAACACTGAAGCTTTCTTT. It codes for CASRTGPTNTEAFF. The gene calls are TRBV10-2 and TRBJ1-1, with 7 bases aligning to TRBD1. Germline-derived CDR1 and CDR2 are WSHSY and SAAADI. Trimming removed 6 bases from V and 2 bases from J; junction bases left unmatched: 6. The CDR3 consists of 14 residues.